Below, one T cell receptor (beta chain) is given with its context. These data come from a study of blood T cell repertoires in COVID-19. This CDR3 region has 15 residues. Trimming left V 5 bases short and J 1 base short, with 14 bases between. Germline V CDR1 and CDR2: MNHEY, SVGEGT. Assay used: immunoSEQ multiplex PCR; TCRdb lists only in-frame clones, some missing. The data show about 97,000 clones, with around 87% seen just once and 20% held by the top ten. The chain carries TRBV6-2 or TRBV6-3 and TRBJ2-5; no firm D call. Sequencing was done on a sample of peripheral blood. The clonotype originates from a human donor in a cohort sampled during active COVID-19. The CDR3 spells CASSRPGRRQETQYF. CDR3 DNA sequence: TGTGCCAGCAGTCGACCAGGCCGGCGCCAAGAGACCCAGTACTTC.